This T cell receptor beta chain stems from a study of human T cells and chemical hapten exposure. The overall study: Sensitizing treatment utilized 2% DPC over a 2 cm by 2 cm portion of upper inner arm skin. Throughout a study of 20 to 25 weeks, patients underwent weekly scalp administration of diphenylcyclopropenone doses.

CDR1 and CDR2 (germline): LNHDA, SQIVND (reference sequence). This CDR3 spans 17 amino acids. V was trimmed by 0 bases and J by 2 bases, leaving 14 bases between them. This clonotype was counted between two and nine times. TCRdb reprocessed the RACE reads via MiXCR and lists one record per CDR3 protein. Among roughly 38,000 distinct CDR3 sequences listed, less than 15% were seen once. Time point specified: pre-sensitization, week 0. Treatment indicated: therapeutic diphenylcyclopropenone sensitization with weekly scalp DPC. Total RNA was isolated from whole blood that had not been fractionated. The chain carries TRBV19 and TRBJ2-1; possible D gene TRBD2, 7 bases. The receptor was derived from a middle-aged woman with alopecia areata. Some clones in this sample may be carry-over from other donors' samples. Specimen: whole blood, collected in connection with sensitization to the hapten diphenylcyclopropenone (DPC). This CDR3 reads CASSIDIPGGAYNEQFF. The CDR3 DNA reads as TGTGCCAGTAGTATAGATATTCCGGGGGGCGCCTACAATGAGCAGTTCTTC.